The 8 T cell receptor beta chains presented below share a single source sample, sequenced in a study of tumor and adjacent non-tumor tissue in lung cancer. The library came from three nested PCR rounds adapted from ARM-PCR protocols. TCRdb redid the calling of the multiplex PCR reads with MiXCR, one entry per CDR3 protein. Of about 93,000 distinct CDR3 sequences listed, about three fifths are singletons. This sample's RNA came from whole unsorted tissue. The specimen sequenced was lung tumor tissue. The receptors derive from a man between 65 and 79 years old with non-small cell lung cancer.

Note on this clonotype: Relative to the germline gene, one junction end is altered; a read error may explain this. The gene calls are TRBV5-1 and TRBJ2-1; D not resolved. Per germline, CDR1 SGHRS and CDR2 YFSETQ. The length of the CDR3 is 14 residues. The CDR3 reads CASSLANVYSEQFF. CDR3 in DNA: TGCGCCAGCAGCTTGGCCAACGTCTACAGTGAGCAGTTCTTC.

About this clonotype: Since a much larger clone is just one base distant, this may be a read error. This chain uses TRBV20-1 with TRBJ2-5; no firm D call. The CDR3 has 14 amino acids. Trimming cost V 6 bases and J 2 bases, with 16 bases left between them. The germline V gene has CDR1 DFQATT and CDR2 SNEGSKA (reference sequence). In DNA, the CDR3 is TGCAGTGCCCAAAACCCCCTGATACAAGAGACCCAGTACTTC. It codes for CSAQNPLIQETQYF.

This clonotype was detected only a few times. A junction boundary mismatches the germline segment, possibly from a read error. CDR3 DNA: TGCACCAGCAGCTTCGGGACAGGGTCGGACGATCGGCCCCAGCATTTT. Protein sequence: CTSSFGTGSDDRPQHF. This chain links TRBV5-1 with TRBJ1-5; 9 bases are a match to TRBD1. CDR1 and CDR2 from the germline V gene are SGHRS and YFSETQ. This CDR3 is 16 amino acids long. Variable domain in full (rest from reference TRBV5-1 and TRBJ1-5): KAGVTQTPRYLIKTRGQQVTLSCSPISGHRSVSWYQQTPGQGLQFLFEYFSETQRNKGNFPGRFSGRQFSNSRSEMNVSTLELGDSALYLCTSSFGTGSDDRPQHFGDGTRLSIL.

About this clonotype: A much larger clonotype is one base distant, so this may be a read error. V and J are TRBV28 and TRBJ2-7; TRBD1 might be the D (6 bases). CDR1 is MDHEN, CDR2 SYDVKM, per germline. Trimming took off 5 bases at V and 9 bases at J, with 17 bases between the two ends. CDR3 length: 13 residues. CDR3 DNA sequence: TGTGCCAGCAGTCAAAGGGCGACAGGCGTGCAGTACTTC. Translated: CASSQRATGVQYF.

Concerning this clonotype itself: A read error may explain this, as a much larger clone is one base away. The chain recombines TRBV5-4 with TRBJ2-2; perhaps D is TRBD1 or TRBD2 (6 bases each). The CDR3 sequence is 17 residues long. Per the germline V gene, CDR1 is SGHNT and CDR2 is YYREEE (reference sequence). The CDR3: CASSPPLQGRRAGELLF. In nucleotides, the CDR3 is TGTGCCAGCAGCCCGCCATTGCAGGGGCGGAGGGCCGGGGAGCTGCTTTTT.

This clonotype was counted between two and nine times. This chain uses TRBV18 with TRBJ2-1; 10 bases are a match to TRBD2. The V and J ends lost 3 bases and 7 bases, in that order; junction bases with no gene match: 6. The CDR3 has 15 residues. Per the germline V gene, CDR1 is KGHSH and CDR2 is LQKENI. CDR3 in amino acids: CASSPGSGRPNEQFF. The DNA for the CDR3 is TGTGCCAGCTCACCCGGTAGCGGGAGGCCGAATGAGCAGTTCTTC.

This clonotype has just a few counts. V gene TRBV28 combines with J gene TRBJ2-7; TRBD2 agrees at 16 bases. The V segment lost 7 bases and the J segment 9 bases; nucleotides outside the gene matches: 18. The CDR3 has 18 residues. Germline assignment: CDR1 MDHEN and CDR2 SYDVKM. CDR3 in DNA: TGTGCCAGCATCCCCATGGGGACTAGCGGGGGGGCCGTGGTCGGGCAGTACTTC. It codes for CASIPMGTSGGAVVGQYF.

This chain uses TRBV6-1 with TRBJ2-7; D possibly corresponds to TRBD1 (5 bases). Germline V lookup: CDR1 MNHNS, CDR2 SASEGT. The CDR3 covers 14 residues. V lost 4 bases and J lost 7, with 17 bases in between. The DNA of the CDR3 is TGTGCCAGCAGTGTAACCGAGAATAGGGGTGAGCAGTACTTC. Residues: CASSVTENRGEQYF.